Included here is one T cell receptor (beta chain) sequence, with context. There is no known antigen for this receptor. An end of the junction does not agree with germline; a read error may underlie this. The data stem from a study of blood T cells in healthy people across ages (dated by TCRdb to between 2015 and 2017). Looking at the study overall: In model experiments, template switching captured about one uniquely barcoded TCR beta cDNA molecule for every two T cells. Age-related changes in TCR beta repertoire diversity were measured in the study by deep sequencing normalized with unique cDNA molecular identifiers. Donors were grouped into four age groups: young (average about 15 years), middle-aged (39), aged (around 56) and long-lived (less than 85). To avoid experimental bias, donors of different ages were randomly spread across the sequencing lanes. For two donors (one aged 18 to 30 and one aged 80 or older), the study analyzed two additional independent replicas of 1 million unique cDNA reads from the same blood draw.

Libraries were prepared through 5' RACE. A second roughly 6 to 11 cycle PCR used a sample-barcoded 5' primer and a J-beta primer mix. A template-switch 5' adaptor carrying 12 random nucleotides introduced a unique molecular identifier onto each TCR beta cDNA molecule. Each sample yielded at least 2.5 million CDR3-containing paired-end reads. All of the RNA was converted into first-strand cDNA using the Mint cDNA synthesis kit, with a TRBC-specific oligonucleotide serving as the primer. Following uracil-DNA glycosylase treatment, all cDNA underwent a first 18-cycle PCR with the universal primers M1SS and BC2_uni_R. The original methods were these. Each sample was normalized by randomly selecting 1 million high-quality reads, each carrying a distinct molecular identifier. Reads sharing molecular identifiers were discarded rather than binned into consensus sequences. CDR3 identification, clonotype clustering and error correction used MiTCR with a Q25 quality threshold and the strictest error-elimination algorithm. A nonparametric unseen species model with Euler transformation was used to estimate lower-bound total TCR beta diversity. The raw public data were reprocessed by TCRdb itself: fastp quality trimming at Q25, MiXCR clonotype calling, in-frame beta chains only. A single entry per CDR3 protein holds the most common genes and DNA from its merged rows. TCRdb, not the authors, supplied the V and J calls. The table for this sample lists 1.5 million to 2 million distinct CDR3 sequences; about two fifths of them were counted only once. The ten most abundant clones make up 23% of the sample.

On the study overall, not on this receptor specifically: The percentage of naive T cells measured by flow cytometry correlated strongly with observed TCR beta diversity. Observed TCR beta diversity per million T cells fell roughly linearly with age, and a significant reduction was already apparent by age roughly 41. Conclusive comparison of naive and antigen-experienced compartments was prevented by the profiling of bulk unsorted PBMCs. Compared with the aged group, the long-lived group had more naive CD4+ T cells, fewer expanded clones and increased TCR diversity, a pattern suggesting age selection. Total diversity estimates from one million sequenced T cells were considered lower bounds and underestimates. Donor CMV infection status was unknown, potentially confounding age-related changes in expanded clonotypes.

The donors were 40 or so Caucasian individuals from Russia, aged 6 to 90 years, who were systemically healthy. Around 10 milliliters of peripheral blood were drawn from each donor into EDTA-treated Vacutainer tubes. Ficoll-Paque density-gradient centrifugation was used to isolate PBMCs, with at least 6 million per sample. Trizol reagent was used to extract total RNA from PBMCs, with at least 5.5 micrograms per sample. For every donor, flow cytometry on a PBMC aliquot measured the percentage of naive CD45RAhigh/CD27high T cells. CDR1 and CDR2 were assigned from the germline V gene (reference sequence) as DFQATT and SNEGSKA. The CDR3 starts with the cysteine, ends with the phenylalanine, and has 13 residues. Only the CDR3 region is kept as DNA, spanning 39 bases read in frame from base 1.

The rearranged chain carries TRBV20-1 and TRBJ1-1, and the D gene may be TRBD1, 6 bases matching. Sequencing was carried out using blood. This TCR came from a human donor in good health. CDR3 reads: CSARGGALGEAFF. The DNA is TGCAGCGCTAGAGGGGGGGCGCTGGGTGAAGCTTTCTTT.